This T cell receptor beta chain was sequenced during a study of blood T cell repertoires in COVID-19. Across the whole study: The United States, Italy and Spain provided the acute and convalescent COVID-19 samples. From T cells, B-cell-depleted T cells, or PBMCs came the material, which was cDNA or gDNA.

The CDR3 contains 14 residues. The J segment lost 7 bases and the V segment lost 3 bases, leaving 5 bases of the junction unmatched. CDR1 SGHRS and CDR2 YFSETQ come from the germline V gene. Original data processing: The assay estimated nucleated cells by amplifying reference gene primers. Assay used: immunoSEQ multiplex PCR; TCRdb lists only in-frame clones, some missing. The V and J calls and clone size are taken from that table; D and trimming were inferred from the DNA. This sample has more than 85,000 clones, with about 85% found just once. Material: peripheral blood. V is TRBV5-1 and J is TRBJ1-2; 11 positions agree with TRBD1. The TCR sequence derives from a man between 65 and 85 years old with acute or convalescent COVID-19. CDR3 in DNA: TGCGCCAGCAGCTCGGGACAGGGGGAGAGTGGCTACACCTTC. Amino acid sequence: CASSSGQGESGYTF.